The clone carrying this T cell receptor (beta chain) was recorded once. The recovered donors of Cohort 3 showed two negative PCRs, clearance, or symptom resolution. This sample is drawn from a study of blood T cell repertoires in COVID-19. Whole-study context: Acute and convalescent COVID-19 specimens originated in the United States, Italy and Spain. Sources were T cells, B-cell-depleted T cells, or PBMCs; the material itself was cDNA or gDNA.

The CDR3 spans 14 residues. V was cut by 3 bases and J by 6 bases, with 15 bases left in between. The germline CDR1 and CDR2 sequences are SGHRS and YFSETQ. Authors' analysis steps: Reference gene primer amplification yielded estimated nucleated cell counts. TCRdb's table, derived via immunoSEQ multiplex PCR, lists solely in-frame clones and lacks some. V and J calls and clone size are those listed in that table; D and trimming were worked out from the DNA. The sample carries about 200,000 clones, 70% to 85% recorded once. This receptor was taken from a man aged 35 to 55 who had recovered from COVID-19. The chain recombines TRBV5-1 with TRBJ1-2; a possible D gene is TRBD1 (5 bases). Material for sequencing was PBMCs or T cells enriched from blood (not recorded which). CDR3 DNA: TGCGCCAGCAGCTACGCCCAGGGAACCCATGGCTACACCTTC. Protein: CASSYAQGTHGYTF.